This T cell receptor (beta chain) was sequenced for a study of blood T cell repertoires in COVID-19. Study-wide background: Acute and convalescent COVID-19 samples came from the United States, Italy and Spain. Sample material is recorded as cDNA or gDNA derived from T cells, B-cell-depleted T cells, or PBMCs.

The V end lost 2 bases, the J end lost 7 bases, and 18 bases lay between the germline ends. Per germline, CDR1 GTSNPN and CDR2 SVGIG (reference sequence). The CDR3 is 14 amino acids. In the original analysis: Amplifying reference gene primers gave estimates of nucleated cell counts. Produced via immunoSEQ multiplex PCR; TCRdb's table is partial and in-frame only. Clone size and V and J calls were adopted from that table, with D and trimming inferred from the DNA. Here the sample spans some 240,000 clones, 84% being singletons. The sequencing input was PBMCs or T cells enriched from blood (not recorded which). This receptor was taken from a man aged 45-60 years who had recovered from COVID-19. The chain employs TRBV30 and TRBJ2-7, with D perhaps TRBD1 (6 bases). The CDR3 coding sequence is TGTGCCTGGAGTTATCCCACAGGGCCCCGAGAGCAGTACTTC. Translating gives CAWSYPTGPREQYF.